This T cell receptor (beta chain) emerged from a study of blood T cell repertoires in COVID-19. Per germline, CDR1 GTSNPN and CDR2 SVGIG (reference sequence). The CDR3 length is 13 residues. After removal of 3 bases from V and 8 bases from J, the junction contained 9 bases not matched to a gene. As handled by the study authors: The assay estimated nucleated cells by amplifying reference gene primers. Generated by immunoSEQ multiplex PCR, the TCRdb table keeps only in-frame clones and is missing some. From that table come the V and J calls and clone size; the DNA was used to work out D and trimming. The sample consists of some 54,000 clones, about nine tenths of them appearing once.

The chain has TRBV30 and TRBJ2-5; 7 positions agree with TRBD2. This receptor was obtained from a man in his 60s with acute or convalescent COVID-19. The sample taken for sequencing was peripheral blood. CDR3 nucleotides: TGTGCCTGGAGGACTAGCCAGGAGAACACCCAGTACTTC. The encoded protein is CAWRTSQENTQYF. The complete variable domain, with remaining parts taken from reference TRBV30 and TRBJ2-5, reads SQTIHQWPATLVQPVGSPLSLECTVEGTSNPNLYWYRQAAGRGLQLLFYSVGIGQISSEVPQNLSASRPQDRQFILSSKKLLLSDSGFYLCAWRTSQENTQYFGPGTRLLVL.